This TCR beta chain was sequenced for a study of blood T cell repertoires in COVID-19. Study-level background: Specimens from acute and convalescent COVID-19 originated in the United States, Italy and Spain.

Original handling: It was from reference gene primer amplification that nucleated cell counts were estimated. The repertoire was sequenced with immunoSEQ multiplex PCR; TCRdb's copy has only in-frame clones and lacks some. D and trimming were read from the DNA, whereas the V and J calls and clone size are those reported in that table. The sample consists of tens of thousands of clones, roughly three quarters of them appearing once. The CDR3 extends over 18 amino acids. From germline, CDR1 is LGHNA and CDR2 YSLEER. The V segment lost 1 base and the J segment 0 bases; nucleotides outside the gene matches: 5.

Specimen: peripheral blood. The chain links TRBV4-3 to TRBJ2-4, with 11 bases identical to TRBD2. The receptor was derived from a man in his 60s with acute or convalescent COVID-19. For the CDR3, the DNA is TGCGCCAGCAGCCAAGCGCTAGCGGGGGGAGTAGCCAAAAACATTCAGTACTTC. It translates to CASSQALAGGVAKNIQYF.